Included here is one T cell receptor (beta chain) sequence, with context. This entry comes from a study of blood T cell repertoires in COVID-19. Germline V gene sequence: CDR1 SGHVS, CDR2 FNYEAQ. V dropped 5 bases and J dropped 1; count of bases not matched to a gene: 1. The CDR3 runs 16 residues. Per the original data handling: Cell counts per sample came from amplifying reference gene primers. Assay used: immunoSEQ multiplex PCR; TCRdb lists only in-frame clones, some missing. V and J calls and clone size are as listed in that table; D and trimming were resolved from the DNA. The sample gives around 70,000 clones, just under 80% of which show up once; 8% to 10% is in the top ten.

The receptor was isolated from a human donor in a cohort sampled during active COVID-19. The chain recombines TRBV7-6 with TRBJ2-2; 13 bases align to TRBD2. Material: peripheral blood. The CDR3 DNA sequence: TGTGCCAGCAGCCGGACTAGCGGGAGGAACACCGGGGAGCTGTTTTTT. Encoded protein: CASSRTSGRNTGELFF.